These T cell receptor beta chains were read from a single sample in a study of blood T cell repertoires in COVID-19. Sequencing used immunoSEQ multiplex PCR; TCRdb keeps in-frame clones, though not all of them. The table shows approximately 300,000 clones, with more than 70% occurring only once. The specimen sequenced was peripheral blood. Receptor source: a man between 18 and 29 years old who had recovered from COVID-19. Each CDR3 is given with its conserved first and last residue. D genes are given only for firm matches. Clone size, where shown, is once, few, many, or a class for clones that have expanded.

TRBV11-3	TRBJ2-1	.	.	CASSLSGRVAEQFF	TGTGCCAGCAGCCTTAGCGGTCGGGTGGCTGAGCAGTTCTTC
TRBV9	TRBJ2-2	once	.	CASSSGFDTGELFF	TGTGCCAGCAGCTCCGGGTTCGACACCGGGGAGCTGTTTTTT
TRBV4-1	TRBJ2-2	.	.	CASSQRQNTGELFF	TGCGCCAGCAGCCAAAGACAGAACACCGGGGAGCTGTTTTTT
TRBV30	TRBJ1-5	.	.	CAWSVGPNQPQHF	TGTGCCTGGAGTGTGGGGCCTAATCAGCCCCAGCATTTT
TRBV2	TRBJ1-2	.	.	CASSEALGGSYTF	TGTGCCAGCAGTGAAGCGCTTGGGGGCAGCTACACCTTC
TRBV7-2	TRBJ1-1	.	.	CASSLAPRNTEAFF	TGTGCCAGCAGCTTAGCCCCCCGGAACACTGAAGCTTTCTTT
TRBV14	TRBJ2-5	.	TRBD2	CASSRYFTAGGPFEETQYF	TGTGCCAGCAGCCGCTATTTTACAGCGGGGGGGCCGTTTGAGGAGACCCAGTACTTC
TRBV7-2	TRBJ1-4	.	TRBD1	CASSLAWTGNEKLFF	TGTGCCAGCAGCTTAGCTTGGACAGGGAATGAAAAACTGTTTTTT
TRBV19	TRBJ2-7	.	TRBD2	CASSISGTSPYEQYF	TGTGCCAGTAGTATAAGCGGGACTTCGCCCTACGAGCAGTACTTC
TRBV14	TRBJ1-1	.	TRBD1	CASSQLPGQGGTEAFF	TGTGCCAGCAGCCAACTTCCGGGACAGGGTGGCACTGAAGCTTTCTTT
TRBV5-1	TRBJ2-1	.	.	CASSESYSYNEQFF	TGCGCCAGCAGTGAGAGCTACTCCTACAATGAGCAGTTCTTC
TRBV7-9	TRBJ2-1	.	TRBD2	CASSDVSGRASYNEQFF	TGTGCCAGCAGCGACGTTAGCGGGAGGGCCTCGTACAATGAGCAGTTCTTC
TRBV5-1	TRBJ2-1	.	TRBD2	CASSLAGTSGYSGNEQFF	TGCGCCAGCAGCCTCGCCGGGACTAGCGGGTACTCGGGTAATGAGCAGTTCTTC
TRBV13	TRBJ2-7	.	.	CASSLGMGTSYEQYF	TGTGCCAGCAGCTTAGGTATGGGGACATCCTACGAGCAGTACTTC
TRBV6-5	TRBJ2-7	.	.	CATRGRDSYEQYF	TGTGCCACCCGTGGCAGGGACTCCTACGAGCAGTACTTC
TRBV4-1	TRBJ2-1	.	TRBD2	CASSQDRSGGSYNEQFF	TGCGCCAGCAGCCAAGATAGAAGCGGGGGGTCTTACAATGAGCAGTTCTTC
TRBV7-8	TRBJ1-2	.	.	CASSQLAVYYGYTF	TGTGCCAGCAGCCAACTCGCGGTTTACTATGGCTACACCTTC
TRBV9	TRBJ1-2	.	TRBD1	CASSVGQQMYGYTF	TGTGCCAGCAGCGTGGGACAGCAAATGTATGGCTACACCTTC
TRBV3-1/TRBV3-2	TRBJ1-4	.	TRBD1	CASSHSTGLATNEKLFF	TGTGCCAGCAGCCATTCGACAGGGCTAGCAACTAATGAAAAACTGTTTTTT
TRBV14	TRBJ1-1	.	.	CASSQQSVTEAFF	TGTGCCAGCAGCCAACAGTCTGTGACAGAAGCTTTCTTT
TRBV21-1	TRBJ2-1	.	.	CASSNEDAYKPQRLADYNEQFF	TGTGCCAGCAGCAACGAAGATGCCTACAAACCCCAAAGGCTAGCGGACTACAATGAGCAGTTCTTC
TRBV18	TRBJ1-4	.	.	CASSDSWSEKLFF	TGTGCCAGCTCAGATAGTTGGAGCGAAAAACTGTTTTTT
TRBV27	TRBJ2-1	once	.	CASSLQDPYNEQFF	TGTGCCAGCAGTCTACAGGATCCCTACAATGAGCAGTTCTTC
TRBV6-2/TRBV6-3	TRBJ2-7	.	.	CASSYSRGRDTSYEQYF	TGTGCCAGCAGTTACTCGCGCGGTAGGGACACTTCCTACGAGCAGTACTTC
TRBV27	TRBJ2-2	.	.	CARELATNTGELFF	TGTGCCAGAGAGCTAGCGACTAACACCGGGGAGCTGTTTTTT
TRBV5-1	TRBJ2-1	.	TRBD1	CASSGQGAGNEQFF	TGCGCCAGCAGCGGACAGGGGGCGGGCAATGAGCAGTTCTTC
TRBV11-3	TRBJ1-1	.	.	CASSFLRDTEAFF	TGTGCCAGCAGCTTCCTCCGGGACACTGAAGCTTTCTTT
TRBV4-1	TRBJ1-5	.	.	CASSQDRGYQPQHF	TGCGCCAGCAGCCAAGATAGGGGGTATCAGCCCCAGCATTTT
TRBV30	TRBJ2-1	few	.	CAWSSGYSDNEQFF	TGTGCCTGGAGTTCAGGGTATTCTGACAATGAGCAGTTCTTC
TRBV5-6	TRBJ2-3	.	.	CASSSLAFQDTQYF	TGTGCCAGCAGCTCCCTGGCTTTTCAAGATACGCAGTATTTT
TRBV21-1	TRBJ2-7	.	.	CASSTVAGGPFYEQYF	TGTGCCAGCAGCACAGTAGCGGGAGGGCCCTTCTACGAGCAGTACTTC